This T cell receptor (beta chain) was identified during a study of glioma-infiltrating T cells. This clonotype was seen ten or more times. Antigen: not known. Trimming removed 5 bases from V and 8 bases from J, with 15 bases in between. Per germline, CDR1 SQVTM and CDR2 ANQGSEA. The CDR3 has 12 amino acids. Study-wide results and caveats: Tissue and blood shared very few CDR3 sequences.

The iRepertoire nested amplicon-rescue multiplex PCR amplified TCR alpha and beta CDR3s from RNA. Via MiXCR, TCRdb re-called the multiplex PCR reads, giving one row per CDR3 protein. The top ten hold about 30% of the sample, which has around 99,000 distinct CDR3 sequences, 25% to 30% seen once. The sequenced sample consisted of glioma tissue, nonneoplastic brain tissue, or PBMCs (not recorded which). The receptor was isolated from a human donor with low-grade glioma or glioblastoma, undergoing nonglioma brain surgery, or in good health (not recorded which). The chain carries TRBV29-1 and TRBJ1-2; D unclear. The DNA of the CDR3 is TGCAGCGTTTCCCGTTCCCTTGGGGGCTACACCTTC. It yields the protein CSVSRSLGGYTF. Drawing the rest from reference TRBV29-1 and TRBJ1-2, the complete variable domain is SAVISQKPSRDICQRGTSLTIQCQVDSQVTMMFWYRQQPGQSLTLIATANQGSEATYESGFVIDKFPISRPNLTFSTLTVSNMSPEDSSIYLCSVSRSLGGYTFGSGTRLTVV.